This TCR beta chain emerged from a study of Tregs in tolerant kidney transplant recipients. Findings and limits, study-wide: Changing PCR primers prevented nucleotide comparison between some patients' samples.

The germline gives CDR1 SGHRS, CDR2 YFSETQ. The CDR3 totals 14 residues. V lost 4 bases and J 8 bases, leaving 16 bases between the germline ends. TCRdb keeps only in-frame clones here, not all; method: immunoSEQ multiplex PCR. The sample has approximately 16,000 clones; about four fifths are singletons. As regards this clone: Its antigen is currently unknown.

This clonotype was obtained from a human donor who received a combined kidney and bone marrow transplant. The material sequenced was Tregs from blood, taken before the transplant. The chain has TRBV5-1 and TRBJ2-1; TRBD2 is a possible D gene (7 bases). CDR3 in amino acids: CASSPRGGMYEQFF. CDR3 DNA: TGCGCCAGCAGCCCTAGGGGGGGGATGTATGAGCAGTTCTTC. The whole variable domain, filled in from reference TRBV5-1 and TRBJ2-1, reads KAGVTQTPRYLIKTRGQQVTLSCSPISGHRSVSWYQQTPGQGLQFLFEYFSETQRNKGNFPGRFSGRQFSNSRSEMNVSTLELGDSALYLCASSPRGGMYEQFFGPGTRLTVL.